These 3 T cell receptor beta chains were sequenced from one sample in a study of shared clonotypes between healthy human individuals. TCRdb keeps only in-frame clones here, not all; method: immunoSEQ multiplex PCR. The table shows about 520,000 clones, with around 80% occurring only once. The sequenced sample was PBMCs. These receptors all stem from a middle-aged woman in good health. Some clones in this sample may be carry-over from other donors' samples.

The chain links TRBV2 to TRBJ1-1; D is undetermined. The CDR3 length is 13 residues. V lost 7 bases and J lost 1, with 10 bases in between. CDR1 SNHLY and CDR2 FYNNEI come from the germline V gene. The CDR3 DNA is TGTGCCAGCATTTGGCGGGCGAACACTGAAGCTTTCTTT. Protein product: CASIWRANTEAFF.

This chain links TRBV29-1 with TRBJ1-1, with D unclear. Trimming took 5 bases from V and 3 from J, leaving 13 bases between them. The CDR3 length is 13 residues. Germline V gene data show CDR1 as SQVTM and CDR2 as ANQGSEA. The CDR3 reads CSVQSRADTEAFF. As DNA, the CDR3 is TGCAGCGTTCAGTCGAGGGCGGACACTGAAGCTTTCTTT.

This chain joins TRBV7-9 and TRBJ2-1, with D uncertain. The V gene lost 5 bases and the J gene lost 2 bases, with 13 bases spanning the gap. Germline V gene sequence: CDR1 SEHNR, CDR2 FQNEAQ (reference sequence). The CDR3 length is 15 residues. The CDR3, as DNA: TGTGCCAGCAGCCCCCCCCAGGTTCCCTACAATGAGCAGTTCTTC. It yields the protein CASSPPQVPYNEQFF.